This T cell receptor (beta chain) was recorded in a study of cytomegalovirus exposure and HLA in healthy donors. Worth noting for this clone: As yet, its antigen is unknown.

In the PCR, 60 Vbeta and 13 Jbeta primers were used. Libraries were prepared by immunoSEQ multiplex PCR; TCRdb keeps only in-frame clonotypes and omits some of them. Of some 160,000 clones listed, approximately 80% are singletons. Germline V gene sequence: CDR1 SGHTA, CDR2 FQGNSA. Trimming stripped 2 bases from V and 2 bases from J, with 9 bases between. CDR3 length: 14 residues. Study-wide findings and caveats: As was reported, the HLA-A and HLA-B alleles of most subjects were accurately predicted from TCR beta sequences.

This chain connects TRBV7-2 to TRBJ2-5, with D possibly TRBD2 on 5 matching bases. The TCR comes from a male donor in good health and CMV-seronegative. The sample was PBMCs. This chain's CDR3 is CASSLQRGQETQYF. The CDR3 DNA follows: TGTGCCAGCAGCTTACAACGGGGTCAAGAGACCCAGTACTTC.